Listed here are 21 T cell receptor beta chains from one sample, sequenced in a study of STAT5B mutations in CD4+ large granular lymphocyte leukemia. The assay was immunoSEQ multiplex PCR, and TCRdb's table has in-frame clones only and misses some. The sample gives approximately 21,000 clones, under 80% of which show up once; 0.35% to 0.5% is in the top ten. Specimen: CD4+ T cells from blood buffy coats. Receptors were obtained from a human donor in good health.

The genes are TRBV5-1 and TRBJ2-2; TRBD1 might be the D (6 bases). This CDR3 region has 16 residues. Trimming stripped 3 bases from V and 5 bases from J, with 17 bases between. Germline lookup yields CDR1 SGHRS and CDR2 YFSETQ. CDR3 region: CASSSPLQGWTGELFF. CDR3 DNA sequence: TGCGCCAGCAGCTCGCCGCTGCAGGGGTGGACCGGGGAGCTGTTTTTT.

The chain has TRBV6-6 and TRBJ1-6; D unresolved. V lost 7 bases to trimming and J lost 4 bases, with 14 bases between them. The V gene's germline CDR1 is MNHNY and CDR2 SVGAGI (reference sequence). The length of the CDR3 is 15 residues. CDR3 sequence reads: CASTPGQIYNSPLHF. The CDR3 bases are TGTGCCAGCACCCCCGGGCAGATTTATAATTCACCCCTCCACTTT.

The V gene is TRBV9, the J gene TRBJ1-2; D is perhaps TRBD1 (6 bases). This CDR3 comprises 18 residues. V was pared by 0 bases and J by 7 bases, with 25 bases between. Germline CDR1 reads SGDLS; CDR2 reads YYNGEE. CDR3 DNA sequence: TGTGCCAGCAGCGTAGACGATTACAGGGCCGTTTCCCGACGTGGCTACACCTTC. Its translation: CASSVDDYRAVSRRGYTF.

CDR3 region: CASSQGATVFLNTEAFF. The CDR3 nucleotides read TGTGCCAGCAGCCAGGGGGCGACAGTATTCTTGAACACTGAAGCTTTCTTT. The chain joins TRBV7-9 to TRBJ1-1, with 8 bases matching TRBD1. V gave up 5 bases and J gave up 0 bases; unmatched junction bases: 11. CDR1 is SEHNR, CDR2 FQNEAQ, per germline (reference sequence). The CDR3 runs 17 residues.

CDR3 in DNA: TGTGCCAGCAGCCCCAGGGTAGAGACAGAAGCTTTCTTT. It yields the protein CASSPRVETEAFF. This chain uses TRBV12-1 with TRBJ1-1; the listed D gene, TRBD1, was not tested against the DNA. TRBV12-1 is flagged as a pseudogene. The CDR3 has 13 residues.

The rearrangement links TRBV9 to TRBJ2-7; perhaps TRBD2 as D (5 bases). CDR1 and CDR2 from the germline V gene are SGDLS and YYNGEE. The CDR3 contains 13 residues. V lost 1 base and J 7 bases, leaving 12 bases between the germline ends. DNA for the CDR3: TGTGCCAGCAGCGTATTGTGGTCGGGGGAGCAGTACTTC. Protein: CASSVLWSGEQYF.

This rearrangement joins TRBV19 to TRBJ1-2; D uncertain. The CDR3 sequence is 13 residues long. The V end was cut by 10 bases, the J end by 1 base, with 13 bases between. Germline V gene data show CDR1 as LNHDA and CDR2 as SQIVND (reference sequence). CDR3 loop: CATPGPLNYGYTF. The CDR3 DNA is TGTGCCACCCCAGGTCCGCTTAACTATGGCTACACCTTC.

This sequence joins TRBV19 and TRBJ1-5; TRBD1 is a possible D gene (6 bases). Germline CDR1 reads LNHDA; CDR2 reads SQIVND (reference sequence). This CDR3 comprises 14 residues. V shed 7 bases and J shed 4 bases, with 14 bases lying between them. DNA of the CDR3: TGTGCCAGTAAGCGGGCAGGGGTTAATCAGCCCCAGCATTTT. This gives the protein CASKRAGVNQPQHF.

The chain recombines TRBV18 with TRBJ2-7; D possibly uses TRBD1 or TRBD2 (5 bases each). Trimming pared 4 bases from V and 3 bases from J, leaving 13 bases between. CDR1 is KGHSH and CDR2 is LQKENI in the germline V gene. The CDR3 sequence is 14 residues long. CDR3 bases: TGTGCCAGCTCACTCGCCGGGACCCTCTACGAGCAGTACTTC. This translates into CASSLAGTLYEQYF.

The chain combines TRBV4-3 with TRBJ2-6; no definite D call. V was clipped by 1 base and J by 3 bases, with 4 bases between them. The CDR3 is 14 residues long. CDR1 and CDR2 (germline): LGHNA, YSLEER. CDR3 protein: CASSQGVGANVLTF. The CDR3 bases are TGCGCCAGCAGCCAAGGGGTTGGGGCCAACGTCCTGACTTTC.

CDR3 protein: CASSRQGNEQYF. The CDR3 DNA reads as TGTGCCAGCAGCCGACAGGGTAACGAGCAGTACTTC. The chain couples TRBV5-5 to TRBJ2-7; TRBD1 aligns across 7 bases. V was clipped by 4 bases and J by 5 bases; unmatched bases: 3. Germline V gene lookup returns CDR1 SGHKS and CDR2 YYEKEE (reference sequence). CDR3 length equals 12 residues.

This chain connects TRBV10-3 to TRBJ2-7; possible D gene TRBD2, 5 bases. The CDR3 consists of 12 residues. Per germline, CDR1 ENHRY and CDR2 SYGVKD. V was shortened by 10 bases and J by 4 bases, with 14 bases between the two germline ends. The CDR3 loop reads CATTEGLYEQYF. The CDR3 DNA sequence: TGTGCCACCACCGAGGGTCTTTACGAGCAGTACTTC.

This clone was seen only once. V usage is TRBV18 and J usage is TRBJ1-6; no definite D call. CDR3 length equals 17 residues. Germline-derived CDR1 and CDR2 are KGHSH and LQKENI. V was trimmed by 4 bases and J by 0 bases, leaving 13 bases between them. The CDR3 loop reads CASSQDLLSSYNSPLHF. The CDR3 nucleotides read TGTGCCAGCTCACAAGATCTTCTGAGCTCCTATAATTCACCCCTCCACTTT.

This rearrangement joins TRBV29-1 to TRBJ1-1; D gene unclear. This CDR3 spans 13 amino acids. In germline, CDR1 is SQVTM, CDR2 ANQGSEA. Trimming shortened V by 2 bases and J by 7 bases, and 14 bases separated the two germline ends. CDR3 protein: CSVESGVASEAFF. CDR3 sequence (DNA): TGCAGCGTTGAATCCGGGGTCGCGAGTGAAGCTTTCTTT. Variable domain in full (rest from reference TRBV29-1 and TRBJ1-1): SAVISQKPSRDICQRGTSLTIQCQVDSQVTMMFWYRQQPGQSLTLIATANQGSEATYESGFVIDKFPISRPNLTFSTLTVSNMSPEDSSIYLCSVESGVASEAFFGQGTRLTVV.

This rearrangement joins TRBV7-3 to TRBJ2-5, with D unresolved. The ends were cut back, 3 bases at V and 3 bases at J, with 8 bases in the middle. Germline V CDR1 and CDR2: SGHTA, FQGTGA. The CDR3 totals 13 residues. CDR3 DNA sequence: TGTGCCAGCAGCTTTGGCAGAGAAGAGACCCAGTACTTC. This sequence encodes CASSFGREETQYF.

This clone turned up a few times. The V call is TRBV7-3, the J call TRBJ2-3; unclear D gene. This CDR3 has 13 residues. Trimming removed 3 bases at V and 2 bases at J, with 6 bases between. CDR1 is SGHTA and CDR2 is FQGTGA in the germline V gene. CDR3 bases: TGTGCCAGCAGCTTTCTTTACACAGATACGCAGTATTTT. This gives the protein CASSFLYTDTQYF.

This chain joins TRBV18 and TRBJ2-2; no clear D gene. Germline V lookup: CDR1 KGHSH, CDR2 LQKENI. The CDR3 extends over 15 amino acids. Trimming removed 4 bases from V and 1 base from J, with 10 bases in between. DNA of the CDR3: TGTGCCAGCTCACGATCAGCCAAGAACACCGGGGAGCTGTTTTTT. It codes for CASSRSAKNTGELFF.

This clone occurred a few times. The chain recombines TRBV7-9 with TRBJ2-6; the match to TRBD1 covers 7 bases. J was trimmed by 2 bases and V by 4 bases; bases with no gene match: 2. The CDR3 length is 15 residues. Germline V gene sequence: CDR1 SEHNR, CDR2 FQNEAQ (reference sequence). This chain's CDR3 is CASSSTGPGANVLTF. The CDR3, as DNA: TGTGCCAGCAGCTCGACAGGGCCTGGGGCCAACGTCCTGACTTTC.

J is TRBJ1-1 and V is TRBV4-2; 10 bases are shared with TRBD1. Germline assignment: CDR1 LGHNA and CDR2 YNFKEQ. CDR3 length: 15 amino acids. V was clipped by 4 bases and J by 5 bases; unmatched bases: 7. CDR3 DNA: TGTGCCAGCAGCCCTTCGGACAGGGGGAGTACTGAAGCTTTCTTT. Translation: CASSPSDRGSTEAFF.

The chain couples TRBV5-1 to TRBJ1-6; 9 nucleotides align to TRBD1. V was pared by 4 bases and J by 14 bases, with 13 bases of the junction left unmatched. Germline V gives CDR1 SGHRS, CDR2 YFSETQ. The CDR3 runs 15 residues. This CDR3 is CASSSTQGAPRALHF. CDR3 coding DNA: TGCGCCAGCAGCAGCACACAGGGGGCGCCTCGGGCCCTCCACTTT.

The CDR3 DNA sequence: TGTGCCAGCAGAGAGTACGTGGGCACAGATACGCAGTATTTT. This sequence encodes CASREYVGTDTQYF. The rearrangement joins TRBV6-5 to TRBJ2-3; no clear D gene. Trimming removed 6 bases from V and 1 base from J, with 11 bases in between. This CDR3 has 14 amino acids. The V gene's germline CDR1 is MNHEY and CDR2 SVGAGI.